The 22 T cell receptor beta chains in this list originate from one sample, sequenced in a study of cytomegalovirus exposure and HLA in healthy donors. Primers: 60 Vbeta forward and 13 Jbeta reverse. Here immunoSEQ multiplex PCR was the method, and the copy in TCRdb shows in-frame clones only, minus some. The table records approximately 84,000 clones, approximately 69% of them present only once. The sequencing sample was made of PBMCs. The receptor source for this set is a man in his forties or fifties in good health and CMV-seropositive.

The genes are TRBV5-6 and TRBJ1-5; TRBD1 aligns across 8 bases. The CDR3 is made up of 15 amino acids. Losses at the gene ends were 3 bases for V and 6 bases for J; bases not matched to a gene: 8. CDR1 and CDR2 (germline): SGHDT, YYEEEE. The CDR3: CASSSGTGSRQPQHF. DNA of the CDR3: TGTGCCAGCAGCTCCGGGACAGGATCGCGTCAGCCCCAGCATTTT.

This clone was counted a few times. The chain recombines TRBV19 with TRBJ1-2, with TRBD1 identical over 11 bases. In germline, CDR1 is LNHDA, CDR2 SQIVND (reference sequence). The junction had 6 bases not matched to a gene; V was cut back by 10 bases and J by 8 bases. CDR3 length: 12 amino acids. As DNA, the CDR3 is TGTGCCATCTCGGACAGGGGGCGAGGCTACACCTTC. This codes for CAISDRGRGYTF. The whole variable domain, remainder taken from reference TRBV19 and TRBJ1-2, is DGGITQSPKYLFRKEGQNVTLSCEQNLNHDAMYWYRQDPGQGLRLIYYSQIVNDFQKGDIAEGYSVSREKKESFPLTVTSAQKNPTAFYLCAISDRGRGYTFGSGTRLTVV.

The chain has TRBV7-6 and TRBJ2-7; D is possibly TRBD1 (6 bases). Germline-derived CDR1 and CDR2 are SGHVS and FNYEAQ. This CDR3 contains 16 residues. V lost 1 base to trimming and J lost 3 bases, with 16 bases between them. Here the CDR3 DNA reads TGTGCCAGCAGCTTAGACCGGCCAGGGGAGTTCTACGAGCAGTACTTC. It is translated as CASSLDRPGEFYEQYF. Full variable domain (rest looked up from reference TRBV7-6 and TRBJ2-7): GAGVSQSPRYKVTKRGQDVALRCDPISGHVSLYWYRQALGQGPEFLTYFNYEAQQDKSGLPNDRFSAERPEGSISTLTIQRTEQRDSAMYRCASSLDRPGEFYEQYFGPGTRLTVT.

This sequence joins TRBV7-8 and TRBJ2-1, with 10 bases aligning to TRBD2. CDR3 size: 16 residues. The J segment lost 0 bases and the V segment lost 5 bases, leaving 4 bases of the junction unmatched. Per the germline V gene, CDR1 is SGHVS and CDR2 is FQNEAQ. CDR3 sequence reads: CASSTTSGASYNEQFF. The CDR3 DNA is TGTGCCAGCAGCACAACTAGCGGGGCCTCCTACAATGAGCAGTTCTTC.

CDR3 sequence reads: CASSSREGEYDGYTF. The CDR3 DNA sequence: TGTGCCAGCAGCTCCCGCGAGGGGGAATATGACGGCTACACCTTC. The chain employs TRBV9 and TRBJ1-2, with D perhaps matching TRBD1 (6 bases). Germline V CDR1 and CDR2: SGDLS, YYNGEE. Trimming took off 4 bases at V and 8 bases at J, with 21 bases between the two ends. This CDR3 is built from 15 residues.

This clone came up once. The chain has TRBV28 and TRBJ2-7; TRBD1 might be the D (6 bases). The germline V gene has CDR1 MDHEN and CDR2 SYDVKM. V lost 5 bases, J lost 7 bases, and 18 bases lay in between. CDR3 size: 14 residues. CDR3 bases: TGTGCCAGCAGTATCCCCAACAGGGTAAGGGAGCAGTACTTC. It encodes CASSIPNRVREQYF. Variable domain in full (rest from reference TRBV28 and TRBJ2-7): DVKVTQSSRYLVKRTGEKVFLECVQDMDHENMFWYRQDPGLGLRLIYFSYDVKMKEKGDIPEGYSVSREKKERFSLILESASTNQTSMYLCASSIPNRVREQYFGPGTRLTVT.

By sample fraction, this clone is medium-sized. The chain employs TRBV18 and TRBJ1-1; 8 bases line up with TRBD1. The CDR3 is 12 amino acids. CDR1 and CDR2 from the germline V gene are KGHSH and LQKENI. V lost 8 bases to trimming and J lost 5 bases; unmatched junction nucleotides: 4. CDR3 sequence reads: CASNTGGTEAFF. The CDR3 DNA sequence: TGTGCCAGCAACACAGGGGGAACTGAAGCTTTCTTT.

At least ten counts were recorded for this clone. In the same sample, other DNA sequences code for this CDR3. The chain carries TRBV7-6 and TRBJ2-7, with TRBD2 as a possible D gene (6 bases). This CDR3 has 14 amino acids. Trimming removed 1 base from V and 0 bases from J, with 7 bases in between. Germline CDR1 is SGHVS and CDR2 is FNYEAQ. CDR3 bases: TGTGCCAGCAGCTTAGAGGAGGGCTCCTACGAGCAGTACTTC. Amino acid sequence: CASSLEEGSYEQYF.

This clone was found once. J is TRBJ1-1 and V is TRBV6-1; maybe TRBD1 (5 bases). Germline V lookup: CDR1 MNHNS, CDR2 SASEGT. The V and J ends lost 4 bases and 10 bases respectively, with 16 bases between them. There are 13 residues in the CDR3. The DNA of the CDR3 is TGTGCCAGCAGTGGCATAGGGCTGGGGGGAGCTTTCTTT. Protein: CASSGIGLGGAFF.

The V and J genes are TRBV2 and TRBJ2-1; weak D call: TRBD2 (6 bases). Germline CDR1 reads SNHLY; CDR2 reads FYNNEI. The V end lost 0 bases, the J end lost 4 bases, and 13 bases lay between the germline ends. The CDR3 is 16 residues long. CDR3: CASSEAPAGLYNEQFF. Here the CDR3 DNA reads TGTGCCAGCAGTGAAGCGCCGGCAGGACTATACAATGAGCAGTTCTTC. The complete variable domain, with remaining parts taken from reference TRBV2 and TRBJ2-1, reads EPEVTQTPSHQVTQMGQEVILRCVPISNHLYFYWYRQILGQKVEFLVSFYNNEISEKSEIFDDQFSVERPDGSNFTLKIRSTKLEDSAMYFCASSEAPAGLYNEQFFGPGTRLTVL.

V usage is TRBV10-3 and J usage is TRBJ2-2; 12 nucleotides align to TRBD2. Germline V gene data show CDR1 as ENHRY and CDR2 as SYGVKD. The junction had 7 bases not matched to a gene; V was cut back by 2 bases and J by 3 bases. The CDR3 is made up of 18 amino acids. The CDR3 DNA reads as TGTGCCATCAGTGAGGGGGCTAGCGGGGGGGCCTACACCGGGGAGCTGTTTTTT. It codes for CAISEGASGGAYTGELFF.

The chain is built from TRBV5-4 and TRBJ2-2; 9 bases match TRBD1. The CDR3 is 17 residues long. V was clipped by 0 bases and J by 6 bases; unmatched bases: 9. Germline V lookup: CDR1 SGHNT, CDR2 YYREEE (reference sequence). CDR3 amino acids: CASSLGKDRGSAGELFF. For the CDR3, the DNA is TGTGCCAGCAGCTTGGGGAAGGACAGGGGATCGGCCGGGGAGCTGTTTTTT.

The chain employs TRBV7-3 and TRBJ2-7, with 7 positions matching TRBD1. V lost 1 base, J lost 3 bases, and 0 bases stayed unmatched. CDR1 and CDR2 (germline): SGHTA, FQGTGA. The CDR3 is 13 residues long. For the CDR3, the DNA is TGTGCCAGCAGCTTAAGGGACAGCTACGAGCAGTACTTC. It is translated as CASSLRDSYEQYF. Full variable domain (remainder filled in from reference TRBV7-3 and TRBJ2-7): GAGVSQTPSNKVTEKGKYVELRCDPISGHTALYWYRQSLGQGPEFLIYFQGTGAADDSGLPNDRFFAVRPEGSVSTLKIQRTERGDSAVYLCASSLRDSYEQYFGPGTRLTVT.

The chain couples TRBV18 to TRBJ2-5; 7 nucleotides match TRBD2. The trim removed 1 base at V and 5 bases at J, leaving 7 bases unmatched. Germline values: CDR1 KGHSH, CDR2 LQKENI. The CDR3 totals 15 residues. DNA of the CDR3: TGTGCCAGCTCACCACTCCCCCGGGGAGGGGAGACCCAGTACTTC. Protein sequence: CASSPLPRGGETQYF.

The chain has TRBV19 and TRBJ2-7, with D maybe TRBD2 (6 bases). Germline CDR1 reads LNHDA; CDR2 reads SQIVND (reference sequence). The CDR3 contains 15 residues. V lost 5 bases and J 6 bases, leaving 20 bases between the germline ends. DNA for the CDR3: TGTGCCAGTAGTCCCGCGCGGGGCGATCAGGGCGAGCAGTACTTC. Residues: CASSPARGDQGEQYF.

A few counts support this clone. The rearrangement joins TRBV27 to TRBJ2-1, with 10 positions matching TRBD2. J gave up 13 bases and V 0 bases, and 6 bases lay outside the gene matches. The germline V gene has CDR1 MNHEY and CDR2 SMNVEV (reference sequence). The CDR3 has 14 residues. CDR3 nucleotides: TGTGCCAGCAGTTTATCCGGACTAGCGGATAACCAGTTCTTC. Encoded protein: CASSLSGLADNQFF.

This clone has only a few counts. Other DNA sequences of this sample code for an identical CDR3. V is TRBV2 and J is TRBJ1-5; 7 bases agree with TRBD1. V lost 6 bases, J lost 4 bases, and 6 bases stayed unmatched. The CDR3 contains 14 residues. Germline values: CDR1 SNHLY, CDR2 FYNNEI. The CDR3 nucleotides read TGTGCCAGCAGGGGGGACAGCTCTAATCAGCCCCAGCATTTT. Translating it yields CASRGDSSNQPQHF. The whole variable domain, filled in from reference TRBV2 and TRBJ1-5, reads EPEVTQTPSHQVTQMGQEVILRCVPISNHLYFYWYRQILGQKVEFLVSFYNNEISEKSEIFDDQFSVERPDGSNFTLKIRSTKLEDSAMYFCASRGDSSNQPQHFGDGTRLSIL.

V usage is TRBV5-1 and J usage is TRBJ1-5, with TRBD1 as a possible D gene (5 bases). This CDR3 comprises 16 residues. Germline V gene data show CDR1 as SGHRS and CDR2 as YFSETQ. Trimming took off 5 bases at V and 7 bases at J, with 22 bases between the two ends. The CDR3 spells CASREGPGNIGQPQHF. In DNA form, the CDR3 reads TGCGCCAGCAGGGAGGGTCCAGGGAACATAGGACAGCCCCAGCATTTT.

This chain joins TRBV5-1 and TRBJ2-1, with D perhaps TRBD2 (6 bases). V was trimmed by 4 bases and J by 12 bases, leaving 17 bases between them. This CDR3 spans 13 amino acids. In germline, CDR1 is SGHRS, CDR2 YFSETQ. CDR3 in amino acids: CASSAGYDTRQFF. Written as DNA, the CDR3 is TGCGCCAGCAGCGCGGGGTACGACACTAGGCAGTTCTTC.

The chain combines TRBV11-2 with TRBJ1-2, with 10 bases identical to TRBD1. In germline, CDR1 is SGHAT, CDR2 FQNNGV. The CDR3 length is 15 residues. V shed 1 base and J 3 bases; nucleotides not matched to a gene: 2. This CDR3 is CASSLGDRGDYGYTF. The CDR3 DNA is TGTGCCAGCAGCTTAGGGGACAGGGGAGACTATGGCTACACCTTC.

A word on this clone: The same CDR3 is also encoded by other DNA sequences in this sample. This chain joins TRBV12-5 and TRBJ1-1; 8 bases align to TRBD1. The CDR3 contains 13 residues. Germline trimming cut 6 bases from V and 1 base from J; bases unmatched to any gene: 1. The germline V gene has CDR1 LGHNT and CDR2 FRNRAP. CDR3: CASGDRANTEAFF. CDR3 DNA: TGTGCTAGTGGGGACAGGGCGAACACTGAAGCTTTCTTT.

This chain connects TRBV7-9 to TRBJ2-1; the D gene is possibly TRBD2 (5 bases). Trimming cost V 0 bases and J 6 bases, with 12 bases left between them. The CDR3 totals 15 residues. The V gene's germline CDR1 is SEHNR and CDR2 FQNEAQ (reference sequence). CDR3 loop: CASSLARTVGNEQFF. DNA for the CDR3: TGTGCCAGCAGCTTAGCGCGGACTGTCGGCAATGAGCAGTTCTTC.